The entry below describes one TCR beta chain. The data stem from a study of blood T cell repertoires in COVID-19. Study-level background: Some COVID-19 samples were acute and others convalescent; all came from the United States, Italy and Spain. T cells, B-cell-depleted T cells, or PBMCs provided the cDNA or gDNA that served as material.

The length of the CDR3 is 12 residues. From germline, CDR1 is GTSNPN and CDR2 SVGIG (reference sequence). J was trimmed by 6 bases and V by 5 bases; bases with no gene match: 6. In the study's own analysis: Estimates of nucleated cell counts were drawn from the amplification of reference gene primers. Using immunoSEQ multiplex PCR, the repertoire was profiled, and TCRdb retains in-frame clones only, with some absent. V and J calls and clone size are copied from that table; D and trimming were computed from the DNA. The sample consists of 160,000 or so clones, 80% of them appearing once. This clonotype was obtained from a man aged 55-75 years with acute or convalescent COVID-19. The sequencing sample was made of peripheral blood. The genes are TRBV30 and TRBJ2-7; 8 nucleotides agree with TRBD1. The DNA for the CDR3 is TGTGCCTGGGGATCAGGGGGCGGCGAGCAGTACTTC. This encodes CAWGSGGGEQYF.